The 13 T cell receptor beta chains reported below all come from one sample, sequenced in a study of T cell responses to AZD1222 COVID-19 vaccine. TCRdb keeps only in-frame clones here, not all; method: immunoSEQ multiplex PCR. Among roughly 140,000 clones listed, about 90% were seen once. This specimen consisted of peripheral blood, obtained on day 0 of AZD1222 vaccination. The source of these receptors is an adult in good health.

The chain employs TRBV19 and TRBJ1-5; TRBD1 agrees at 8 bases. There are 14 residues in the CDR3. Germline assignment: CDR1 LNHDA and CDR2 SQIVND (reference sequence). The trim removed 7 bases at V and 7 bases at J, leaving 9 bases unmatched. This CDR3 reads CASNLDRGGQPQHF. The CDR3, as DNA: TGTGCCAGTAACTTAGACAGGGGTGGACAGCCCCAGCATTTT. The full variable domain, rest sourced from reference TRBV19 and TRBJ1-5, is DGGITQSPKYLFRKEGQNVTLSCEQNLNHDAMYWYRQDPGQGLRLIYYSQIVNDFQKGDIAEGYSVSREKKESFPLTVTSAQKNPTAFYLCASNLDRGGQPQHFGDGTRLSIL.

V gene TRBV5-5 combines with J gene TRBJ1-5, with 9 nucleotides matching TRBD1. Trimming removed 4 bases from V and 1 base from J; junction bases left unmatched: 3. This CDR3 has 15 residues. The germline CDR1 and CDR2 sequences are SGHKS and YYEKEE (reference sequence). CDR3 protein: CASSAGQGSNQPQHF. The DNA of the CDR3 is TGTGCCAGCAGCGCGGGACAGGGAAGCAATCAGCCCCAGCATTTT.

The V and J genes are TRBV27 and TRBJ2-3; D is undetermined. There are 13 residues in the CDR3. V lost 6 bases to trimming and J lost 2 bases, with 9 bases between them. Germline V lookup: CDR1 MNHEY, CDR2 SMNVEV (reference sequence). CDR3 in amino acids: CASSPVATDTQYF. The CDR3, as DNA: TGTGCCAGCAGCCCCGTAGCCACAGATACGCAGTATTTT.

The chain combines TRBV6-1 with TRBJ2-1; D tentatively reads TRBD1 or TRBD2 (5 bases each). Germline V lookup: CDR1 MNHNS, CDR2 SASEGT. V gave up 1 base and J gave up 2 bases, with 9 bases separating them. The CDR3 is made up of 15 amino acids. The CDR3 nucleotides are TGTGCCAGCAGTGAAGACGAGGGGACCTACAATGAGCAGTTCTTC. This gives the protein CASSEDEGTYNEQFF.

The chain has TRBV4-3 and TRBJ1-4, with D unresolved. V gave up 3 bases and J gave up 8 bases, with 16 bases separating them. The CDR3 is 15 residues long. Germline CDR1 reads LGHNA; CDR2 reads YSLEER. This CDR3 is CASSHEATQREKLFF. CDR3 nucleotides: TGCGCCAGCAGCCATGAAGCTACCCAGCGGGAAAAACTGTTTTTT.

The chain couples TRBV5-1 to TRBJ2-3; a possible D gene is TRBD1 (5 bases). The CDR3 has 13 residues. V gave up 4 bases and J gave up 3 bases, with 9 bases separating them. CDR1 is SGHRS and CDR2 is YFSETQ in the germline V gene. Here the CDR3 DNA reads TGCGCCAGCAGCCCGGACAAGACAGATACGCAGTATTTT. Translation: CASSPDKTDTQYF.

This chain links TRBV7-3 with TRBJ1-6, with 7 bases matching TRBD1. This CDR3 has 13 amino acids. Germline values: CDR1 SGHTA, CDR2 FQGTGA. V lost 4 bases, J lost 7 bases, and 1 base stayed unmatched. CDR3 nucleotides: TGTGCCAGCAGCTCGACAGGGAATTCACCCCTCCACTTT. Amino acid sequence: CASSSTGNSPLHF.

The gene calls are TRBV7-2 and TRBJ2-1; D gene uncertain. Germline loops: CDR1 SGHTA, CDR2 FQGNSA. The CDR3 has 13 amino acids. V lost 1 base and J 4 bases, leaving 5 bases between the germline ends. CDR3 region: CASSLGEYNEQFF. In DNA, the CDR3 is TGTGCCAGCAGCTTAGGAGAGTACAATGAGCAGTTCTTC.

This chain uses TRBV29-1 with TRBJ1-1; TRBD1 matches at 8 bases. CDR1 is SQVTM, CDR2 ANQGSEA, per germline. The CDR3 sequence is 16 residues long. Losses at the gene ends were 6 bases for V and 6 bases for J; bases not matched to a gene: 18. This CDR3 reads CSVQTLTGATKAEAFF. The CDR3, as DNA: TGCAGCGTCCAAACCTTGACAGGGGCCACCAAAGCTGAAGCTTTCTTT.

The chain has TRBV5-4 and TRBJ2-6; maybe TRBD1 (6 bases). Between the trimmed V and J ends, which lost 4 bases and 1 base, there was a span of 9 bases. The V gene's germline CDR1 is SGHNT and CDR2 YYREEE (reference sequence). The CDR3 length is 15 residues. The DNA of the CDR3 is TGTGCCAGCAGCATACAGGGTTCTGGGGCCAACGTCCTGACTTTC. This gives the protein CASSIQGSGANVLTF.

The chain recombines TRBV2 with TRBJ2-1; D perhaps matches TRBD2 (5 bases). The ends were cut back, 3 bases at V and 3 bases at J, with 9 bases in the middle. Germline V lookup: CDR1 SNHLY, CDR2 FYNNEI. This CDR3 has 14 residues. The CDR3 nucleotides are TGTGCCAGCAGTGATAAGCGGTACTACAATGAGCAGTTCTTC. As protein: CASSDKRYYNEQFF.

V is TRBV5-1 and J is TRBJ2-7; 8 bases align to TRBD1. Germline values: CDR1 SGHRS, CDR2 YFSETQ. V lost 4 bases and J lost 1; bases outside the gene matches: 4. The CDR3 contains 14 residues. CDR3 residues: CASSHRQGSYEQYF. The CDR3 coding sequence is TGCGCCAGCAGCCACCGACAGGGGTCCTACGAGCAGTACTTC.

The CDR3 DNA is TGTGCCAGCAGTCCAGATTGGGGGCGCCCAGATACGCAGTATTTT. This sequence encodes CASSPDWGRPDTQYF. The rearrangement uses TRBV28 and TRBJ2-3; TRBD1 might be the D (6 bases). The CDR3 has 15 amino acids. Per germline, CDR1 MDHEN and CDR2 SYDVKM. The V and J ends lost 5 bases and 4 bases respectively, with 16 bases between them.